These 31 T cell receptor beta chains were all obtained from the same sample, sequenced in a study of radiotherapy plus CTLA-4 blockade in lung cancer. TCRdb keeps only in-frame clones here, not all; method: immunoSEQ multiplex PCR. This sample has some 87,000 clones, with about 83% found just once. The source was peripheral blood, collected from a patient treated with radiotherapy plus ipilimumab. The source is a human donor with non-small cell lung cancer that progressed on radiotherapy plus ipilimumab.

The V call is TRBV5-1, the J call TRBJ1-3; D unclear. CDR3 length equals 14 residues. V shed 7 bases and J shed 0 bases, with 11 bases lying between them. Germline V gene data show CDR1 as SGHRS and CDR2 as YFSETQ. The CDR3 region has the DNA TGCGCCAGCGGTGACGGTAGCTCTGGAAACACCATATATTTT. It translates to CASGDGSSGNTIYF. The entire variable domain, with the rest obtained from reference TRBV5-1 and TRBJ1-3, is as follows: KAGVTQTPRYLIKTRGQQVTLSCSPISGHRSVSWYQQTPGQGLQFLFEYFSETQRNKGNFPGRFSGRQFSNSRSEMNVSTLELGDSALYLCASGDGSSGNTIYFGEGSWLTVV.

The chain couples TRBV5-5 to TRBJ1-2; D gene uncertain. Looked up from germline, CDR1 is SGHKS and CDR2 is YYEKEE (reference sequence). This CDR3 is built from 17 residues. V lost 0 bases and J 0 bases, leaving 15 bases between the germline ends. CDR3 nucleotides: TGTGCCAGCAGCTTGGCACTTTTAATACCTCCTAACTATGGCTACACCTTC. Translation gives CASSLALLIPPNYGYTF. The full variable domain, in which reference TRBV5-5 and TRBJ1-2 provide the parts outside the CDR3, is DAGVTQSPTHLIKTRGQQVTLRCSPISGHKSVSWYQQVLGQGPQFIFQYYEKEERGRGNFPDRFSARQFPNYSSELNVNALLLGDSALYLCASSLALLIPPNYGYTFGSGTRLTVV.

DNA for the CDR3: TGTGCCAGCAGGGGACAGGGGCGCGGTGGCGAGCAGTTCTTC. Its translation: CASRGQGRGGEQFF. The chain uses TRBV6-6 and TRBJ2-1; TRBD1 agrees at 10 bases. CDR3 length equals 14 residues. The J segment lost 10 bases and the V segment lost 6 bases, leaving 9 bases of the junction unmatched. Germline V gives CDR1 MNHNY, CDR2 SVGAGI (reference sequence).

The chain joins TRBV7-2 to TRBJ1-4; no firm D call. The CDR3 covers 14 residues. V was pared by 1 base and J by 8 bases, with 11 bases between. Germline-derived CDR1 and CDR2 are SGHTA and FQGNSA. The CDR3 DNA reads as TGTGCCAGCAGCTTAGGGCCCCCCAGGGAAAAACTGTTTTTT. This codes for CASSLGPPREKLFF.

The CDR3 is CASSKGRYYEQYF. The CDR3 DNA is TGTGCCAGTAGTAAGGGCAGGTACTACGAGCAGTACTTC. The rearrangement links TRBV19 to TRBJ2-7; no reliable D call. The germline gives CDR1 LNHDA, CDR2 SQIVND (reference sequence). CDR3 length: 13 residues. V lost 4 bases to trimming and J lost 3 bases, with 10 bases between them.

Comments on this clone: The junction does not match germline at one end; this may be a read error. CDR3 region: CASSSDGGYSPLHF. CDR3 in DNA: TGTGCCAGCAGCTCCGACGGAGGGTATTCCCCCCTCCACTTT. The chain carries TRBV7-8 and TRBJ1-6; D ambiguous. The CDR3 runs 14 residues. Germline lookup yields CDR1 SGHVS and CDR2 FQNEAQ.

The chain joins TRBV19 to TRBJ2-6, with 8 bases matching TRBD1. V shed 10 bases and J 0 bases; nucleotides not matched to a gene: 5. The CDR3 has 15 amino acids. Germline V gene lookup returns CDR1 LNHDA and CDR2 SQIVND (reference sequence). CDR3 DNA sequence: TGTGCCACTAGGACAGGGCCCTCTGGGGCCAACGTCCTGACTTTC. It is translated as CATRTGPSGANVLTF.

This clone was seen a single time. V gene TRBV4-2 combines with J gene TRBJ2-2; 11 bases fit TRBD2. The length of the CDR3 is 17 residues. The trim removed 4 bases at V and 3 bases at J, leaving 7 bases unmatched. CDR1 and CDR2 (germline): LGHNA, YNFKEQ. The CDR3 spells CASSPTTSGADTGELFF. DNA for the CDR3: TGTGCCAGCAGCCCTACGACTAGCGGGGCGGACACCGGGGAGCTGTTTTTT.

The CDR3 is CASSLRNEQFF. CDR3 DNA sequence: TGTGCCAGCAGCCTCCGGAATGAGCAGTTCTTC. V and J are TRBV7-2 and TRBJ2-1; the D is unclear. CDR1 and CDR2 from the germline V gene are SGHTA and FQGNSA. The CDR3 has 11 residues. V lost 5 bases and J lost 7, with 6 bases in between. Filled out from reference TRBV7-2 and TRBJ2-1, the complete variable domain reads GAGVSQSPSNKVTEKGKDVELRCDPISGHTALYWYRQSLGQGLEFLIYFQGNSAPDKSGLPSDRFSAERTGGSVSTLTIQRTQQEDSAVYLCASSLRNEQFFGPGTRLTVL.

This clone was seen just once. The V gene is TRBV5-6, the J gene TRBJ1-1, with unresolved D. In germline, CDR1 is SGHDT, CDR2 YYEEEE. V was trimmed by 4 bases and J by 4 bases, leaving 11 bases between them. The CDR3 extends over 13 amino acids. The CDR3 reads CASSTRGPTEAFF. In DNA, the CDR3 is TGTGCCAGCAGCACCAGAGGCCCCACTGAAGCTTTCTTT.

The rearrangement joins TRBV6-5 to TRBJ1-5; no reliable D call. V gave up 8 bases and J gave up 0 bases, with 11 bases separating them. Germline V gene sequence: CDR1 MNHEY, CDR2 SVGAGI. This CDR3 has 14 amino acids. CDR3 amino acids: CASSRTDSNQPQHF. The CDR3 DNA sequence: TGTGCCAGCTCCAGGACGGATAGCAATCAGCCCCAGCATTTT.

The chain joins TRBV7-2 to TRBJ2-5, with TRBD2 matching over 8 bases. The germline V gene encodes CDR1 SGHTA and CDR2 FQGNSA. The CDR3 runs to 15 residues. J lost 4 bases, V lost 0 bases, and 4 bases had no gene match. The CDR3 spells CASSLAAGERETQYF. The CDR3, as DNA: TGTGCCAGCAGCTTAGCAGCGGGGGAAAGAGAGACCCAGTACTTC.

The V and J genes are TRBV28 and TRBJ2-7; D unresolved. CDR1 and CDR2 from the germline V gene are MDHEN and SYDVKM. Trimming pared 2 bases from V and 2 bases from J, leaving 7 bases between. The CDR3 covers 13 residues. CDR3 nucleotides: TGTGCCAGCAGTTTACCAGGAACCTACGAGCAGTACTTC. Its protein is CASSLPGTYEQYF. Based on the CDR3 plus reference TRBV28 and TRBJ2-7, the full variable domain is DVKVTQSSRYLVKRTGEKVFLECVQDMDHENMFWYRQDPGLGLRLIYFSYDVKMKEKGDIPEGYSVSREKKERFSLILESASTNQTSMYLCASSLPGTYEQYFGPGTRLTVT.

The count of this clone is one. The rearrangement joins TRBV5-5 to TRBJ2-5; 15 nucleotides match TRBD2. This CDR3 comprises 15 residues. Trimming took 2 bases from V and 5 from J; bases not matched to a gene: 1. CDR1 and CDR2 (germline): SGHKS, YYEKEE (reference sequence). The CDR3: CASSLGTSGGETQYF. In DNA, the CDR3 is TGTGCCAGCAGCTTAGGGACTAGCGGGGGGGAGACCCAGTACTTC.

This chain links TRBV30 with TRBJ1-2; no clear D gene. Germline values: CDR1 GTSNPN, CDR2 SVGIG (reference sequence). The length of the CDR3 is 16 residues. V gave up 4 bases and J gave up 0 bases, with 18 bases separating them. For the CDR3, the DNA is TGTGCCTGGATCCCCTCGTTATCTAGAGCTAACTATGGCTACACCTTC. It translates to CAWIPSLSRANYGYTF. Using reference TRBV30 and TRBJ1-2 for the parts outside the CDR3, the full variable domain is SQTIHQWPATLVQPVGSPLSLECTVEGTSNPNLYWYRQAAGRGLQLLFYSVGIGQISSEVPQNLSASRPQDRQFILSSKKLLLSDSGFYLCAWIPSLSRANYGYTFGSGTRLTVV.

A word on this clone: At one end, the junction sequence differs from germline, possibly due to a read error. This chain links TRBV19 with TRBJ1-2; the D is unclear. Germline V gives CDR1 LNHDA, CDR2 SQIVND (reference sequence). This CDR3 contains 10 residues. The DNA for the CDR3 is TGTGCCAGTAGTAATCCGGGGTTTCGCTTC. Protein product: CASSNPGFRF.

In its sample, this clone was seen once. The genes are TRBV6-5 and TRBJ2-7; 10 bases are a match to TRBD1. CDR1 and CDR2 (germline): MNHEY, SVGAGI. J gave up 2 bases and V 3 bases, and 4 bases lay outside the gene matches. The CDR3 is made up of 15 amino acids. CDR3 nucleotide sequence: TGTGCCAGCAGTTATCCGGACAGGGGGGCCTACGAGCAGTACTTC. Protein: CASSYPDRGAYEQYF.

The rearrangement joins TRBV7-2 to TRBJ1-1, with D perhaps TRBD1 (5 bases). The germline CDR1 and CDR2 sequences are SGHTA and FQGNSA. Trimming took off 7 bases at V and 11 bases at J, with 23 bases between the two ends. The CDR3 loop spans 14 amino acids. The CDR3 is CASNPGHSSGRAFF. The CDR3 region has the DNA TGTGCCAGCAACCCAGGACATTCGTCGGGCAGGGCTTTCTTT.

The chain recombines TRBV2 with TRBJ2-7, with D perhaps TRBD2 (5 bases). The CDR3 length is 15 residues. Germline-derived CDR1 and CDR2 are SNHLY and FYNNEI. V dropped 2 bases and J dropped 2 bases, with 13 bases sitting between them. The CDR3 nucleotides read TGTGCCAGCAGTGAATGGGAGCGGCCCCCCTACGAGCAGTACTTC. Translating gives CASSEWERPPYEQYF.

The chain carries TRBV11-2 and TRBJ2-7, with D perhaps TRBD1 (5 bases). The germline CDR1 and CDR2 sequences are SGHAT and FQNNGV. CDR3 length: 15 amino acids. The V and J ends lost 2 bases and 5 bases respectively, with 16 bases between them. Here the CDR3 DNA reads TGTGCCAGCAGCTTAAGGGTGGCAGGGCTCCACGAGCAGTACTTC. Translated, it gives CASSLRVAGLHEQYF.

The chain is built from TRBV18 and TRBJ2-7; 8 bases line up with TRBD2. After removal of 4 bases from V and 3 bases from J, the junction contained 8 bases not matched to a gene. Germline CDR1 reads KGHSH; CDR2 reads LQKENI. This CDR3 comprises 15 residues. The CDR3 DNA is TGTGCCAGCTCACACGGGGGGGCTCGGAACTACGAGCAGTACTTC. It codes for CASSHGGARNYEQYF.

The chain couples TRBV5-8 to TRBJ2-2, with D unresolved. V lost 1 base to trimming and J lost 4 bases, with 14 bases between them. The CDR3 is 16 amino acids. Germline V gene data show CDR1 as SGHTS and CDR2 as YDEGEE. CDR3 sequence reads: CASSLLGLVGTGELFF. The CDR3 DNA follows: TGTGCCAGCAGCTTGTTAGGCCTAGTTGGCACCGGGGAGCTGTTTTTT. The full variable domain, rest sourced from reference TRBV5-8 and TRBJ2-2, is EAGVTQSPTHLIKTRGQQATLRCSPISGHTSVYWYQQALGLGLQFLLWYDEGEERNRGNFPPRFSGRQFPNYSSELNVNALELEDSALYLCASSLLGLVGTGELFFGEGSRLTVL.

The chain links TRBV27 to TRBJ1-5, with TRBD1 matching over 10 bases. With 1 base clipped from V and 5 bases from J, the junction kept 5 bases outside the gene matches. This CDR3 is built from 16 residues. The germline V gene has CDR1 MNHEY and CDR2 SMNVEV (reference sequence). The CDR3 nucleotides read TGTGCCAGCAGTTTATACCGACAGGGGGCATATCAGCCCCAGCATTTT. It encodes CASSLYRQGAYQPQHF.

This clone was seen once. The chain links TRBV11-2 to TRBJ2-1; either TRBD1 or TRBD2 may fit D (6 bases each). Trimming shortened V by 6 bases and J by 7 bases, and 13 bases separated the two germline ends. The CDR3 loop spans 13 amino acids. Germline V CDR1 and CDR2: SGHAT, FQNNGV. The CDR3 DNA sequence: TGTGCCAGCAGTCGGGGGCAGCGAAATGAGCAGTTCTTC. It is translated as CASSRGQRNEQFF.

The rearrangement joins TRBV5-1 to TRBJ1-5, with D uncertain. Germline-derived CDR1 and CDR2 are SGHRS and YFSETQ. The germline V and J ends were trimmed by 0 bases and 2 bases, with 9 bases remaining between them. The CDR3 sequence is 15 residues long. The CDR3: CASSLEALGNQPQHF. For the CDR3, the DNA is TGCGCCAGCAGCTTGGAAGCCCTCGGCAATCAGCCCCAGCATTTT.

The V and J genes are TRBV6-1 and TRBJ1-4; D remains ambiguous. The CDR3 spans 14 residues. V shed 0 bases and J shed 15 bases, with 17 bases lying between them. The germline V gene has CDR1 MNHNS and CDR2 SASEGT. CDR3 DNA: TGTGCCAGCAGTGAAGCCTCTATATATGTTATCTTGTTTTTT. Translated: CASSEASIYVILFF.

The V and J genes are TRBV5-4 and TRBJ1-2, with a weak D call TRBD1 (6 bases). CDR1 and CDR2 from the germline V gene are SGHNT and YYREEE (reference sequence). The V gene lost 2 bases and the J gene lost 6 bases, with 17 bases spanning the gap. The CDR3 is 15 amino acids. In DNA, the CDR3 is TGTGCCAGCAGCTTACCCGCTGGACAGTTTAATGGCTACACCTTC. As protein: CASSLPAGQFNGYTF. Supplemented by reference TRBV5-4 and TRBJ1-2, the full variable domain reads ETGVTQSPTHLIKTRGQQVTLRCSSQSGHNTVSWYQQALGQGPQFIFQYYREEENGRGNFPPRFSGLQFPNYSSELNVNALELDDSALYLCASSLPAGQFNGYTFGSGTRLTVV.

CDR3 region: CASSHGGYEQYF. The CDR3 DNA sequence: TGTGCCAGCAGCCATGGGGGCTACGAGCAGTACTTC. The chain combines TRBV14 with TRBJ2-7, with D perhaps assigned TRBD1 or TRBD2 (5 bases each). The V end was cut by 3 bases, the J end by 3 bases, with 6 bases between. Germline CDR1 is SGHDN and CDR2 is FVKESK. The length of the CDR3 is 12 residues.

The chain employs TRBV5-1 and TRBJ2-7, with 7 bases lining up with TRBD2. Germline V gene data show CDR1 as SGHRS and CDR2 as YFSETQ. With 7 bases clipped from V and 4 bases from J, the junction kept 11 bases outside the gene matches. The CDR3 totals 14 residues. The CDR3 DNA is TGCGCCAGCCAACTCTTGGGGGGGAGGTACGAGCAGTACTTC. Translated, it gives CASQLLGGRYEQYF.

This clone was observed a single time. This chain links TRBV10-3 with TRBJ2-5, with no clear D. There are 13 residues in the CDR3. V lost 0 bases, J lost 4 bases, and 6 bases lay in between. Germline CDR1 and CDR2: ENHRY and SYGVKD. The chain's CDR3 is CAISESTRETQYF. CDR3 sequence (DNA): TGTGCCATCAGTGAGTCGACCAGAGAGACCCAGTACTTC.

The chain couples TRBV11-2 to TRBJ2-7, with a tentative D call TRBD1 (8 bases). The germline V and J ends were trimmed by 5 bases and 6 bases, with 17 bases remaining between them. CDR1 and CDR2 (germline): SGHAT, FQNNGV. This CDR3 is built from 14 residues. In DNA, the CDR3 is TGTGCCAGCAGCCTAACAGGGGGGGTCGGCGAGCAGTACTTC. Protein sequence: CASSLTGGVGEQYF.